This T cell receptor beta chain originates from a study of blood T cell repertoires in COVID-19. Background on the study: The samples span acute and convalescent COVID-19 from the United States, Italy and Spain. T cells, B-cell-depleted T cells, or PBMCs provided the cDNA or gDNA that served as material.

V dropped 1 base and J dropped 0; count of bases not matched to a gene: 3. Germline V gene sequence: CDR1 LGHNT, CDR2 FRNRAP. The CDR3 runs 16 residues. Original processing notes: It was from reference gene primer amplification that nucleated cell counts were estimated. The data were produced by immunoSEQ multiplex PCR, yet TCRdb's version contains in-frame clones alone and is incomplete. The V and J calls and clone size were taken over from that table, and D and trimming were inferred from the DNA. The table records 100,000 to 150,000 clones, 80% to 90% of them present only once. V usage is TRBV12-5 and J usage is TRBJ1-2, with 9 bases identical to TRBD1. This TCR was recovered from a woman aged 60-70 years with acute or convalescent COVID-19. The sequenced sample consisted of peripheral blood. Written as DNA, the CDR3 is TGTGCTAGTGGTTTGGGGGGGACAGGGACTAACTATGGCTACACCTTC. It codes for CASGLGGTGTNYGYTF.